Following are 18 T cell receptor beta chains from one sample sequenced in a study of blood T cell repertoires in COVID-19 (dated by TCRdb to between 2020 and 2021). The library was made by the immunoSEQ multiplex PCR assay. Entries here come from immuneACCESS through TCRdb and include only in-frame sequences with V and J called. Some clones fail to appear in such tables; in the studies checked, an unresolved V gene covers under half of the shortfall, and the cause of the remainder is unknown. The sample table lists roughly 38,000 clones, roughly 80% of them with a count of one. Jointly, the top ten make up 4.5% to 5.5% of the sample. The sample consisted of peripheral blood. The source is a man aged 50 or older with active COVID-19.

The chain uses TRBV2 and TRBJ2-7; maybe TRBD2 (6 bases). Trimming left V 8 bases short and J 5 bases short, with 13 bases between. Germline CDR1 reads SNHLY; CDR2 reads FYNNEI. The CDR3 extends over 12 amino acids. In nucleotides, the CDR3 is TGTGCCAGCTCCGGAGGGGTTGACGAGCAGTACTTC. This codes for CASSGGVDEQYF.

This clone has only a few counts. The rearrangement joins TRBV3-1 (or the pseudogene TRBV3-2) to TRBJ1-2; TRBD1 aligns across 12 bases. The CDR3 runs to 14 residues. CDR1 and CDR2 (germline): LGHDT, YNNKEL (reference sequence). The V segment lost 5 bases and the J segment 8 bases; nucleotides outside the gene matches: 6. This chain's CDR3 is CASSVGTGGAGYTF. CDR3 DNA sequence: TGTGCCAGCAGCGTCGGGACAGGGGGCGCGGGCTACACCTTC.

The chain has TRBV6-2 or TRBV6-3 and TRBJ2-1, with D possibly being TRBD2 (6 bases). CDR1 is MNHEY, CDR2 SVGEGT, per germline. Trimming cost V 3 bases and J 5 bases, with 8 bases left between them. There are 13 residues in the CDR3. The CDR3 sequence: CASSYWGDNEQFF. Written as DNA, the CDR3 is TGTGCCAGCAGTTATTGGGGGGACAATGAGCAGTTCTTC.

This chain connects TRBV18 to TRBJ2-7; 12 positions match TRBD2. In germline, CDR1 is KGHSH, CDR2 LQKENI. The CDR3 loop spans 14 amino acids. The V and J ends lost 5 bases and 5 bases, in that order; junction bases with no gene match: 4. The CDR3 DNA reads as TGTGCCAGCTCAACGACTAGCGGGGGAGACGAGCAGTACTTC. Translation: CASSTTSGGDEQYF.

The chain has TRBV21-1 and TRBJ2-2; the table's D call, TRBD2, was not checked against the DNA. TRBV21-1 is a pseudogene. The CDR3 covers 16 residues. CDR3 sequence (DNA): TGTGCCAGCAGCAAGGTCCGAGCGGGGGGAGTAGGGGAGCTGTTTTTT. Amino acid sequence: CASSKVRAGGVGELFF.

This clone was detected once. The V gene is TRBV12-3 or TRBV12-4, the J gene TRBJ2-2, with D tentatively TRBD1 (5 bases). Trimming shortened V by 7 bases and J by 9 bases, and 15 bases separated the two germline ends. This CDR3 region has 13 residues. In DNA form, the CDR3 reads TGTGCCAGCAAAGCTAGTTGGGGCCGGGAGCTGTTTTTT. It encodes CASKASWGRELFF.

The rearrangement links TRBV6-5 to TRBJ2-7; D perhaps matches TRBD1 (6 bases). The germline V gene encodes CDR1 MNHEY and CDR2 SVGAGI. The CDR3 covers 16 residues. Trimming took off 2 bases at V and 2 bases at J, with 16 bases between the two ends. CDR3 coding DNA: TGTGCCAGCAGTTACCGCCCCGGGACACCCGCCTACGAGCAGTACTTC. Its translation: CASSYRPGTPAYEQYF.

The V call is TRBV3-1 (or the pseudogene TRBV3-2), the J call TRBJ2-5; 9 nucleotides agree with TRBD2. The CDR3 length is 16 residues. Trimming removed 4 bases from V and 5 bases from J; junction bases left unmatched: 11. CDR1 LGHDT and CDR2 YNNKEL come from the germline V gene (reference sequence). The CDR3 sequence is CASSPPRRGGGETQYF. CDR3 in DNA: TGTGCCAGCAGCCCCCCTAGGCGGGGGGGCGGTGAGACCCAGTACTTC.

The chain combines TRBV10-3 with TRBJ2-3; 9 nucleotides align to TRBD1. The J segment lost 8 bases and the V segment lost 5 bases, leaving 8 bases of the junction unmatched. Germline V CDR1 and CDR2: ENHRY, SYGVKD. The CDR3 is 14 residues long. The CDR3, as DNA: TGTGCCATCAGTCAGGACAGGGGAGGGGGTACGCAGTATTTT. It encodes CAISQDRGGGTQYF.

The rearrangement links TRBV7-2 to TRBJ2-5, with a weak D call TRBD1 (5 bases). CDR1 is SGHTA and CDR2 is FQGNSA in the germline V gene. The CDR3 sequence is 14 residues long. V was trimmed by 3 bases and J by 2 bases, leaving 10 bases between them. CDR3 sequence reads: CASSFQGGQETQYF. CDR3 sequence (DNA): TGTGCCAGCAGCTTCCAGGGCGGACAAGAGACCCAGTACTTC. Combining the CDR3 with reference TRBV7-2 and TRBJ2-5 gives the whole variable domain GAGVSQSPSNKVTEKGKDVELRCDPISGHTALYWYRQSLGQGLEFLIYFQGNSAPDKSGLPSDRFSAERTGGSVSTLTIQRTQQEDSAVYLCASSFQGGQETQYFGPGTRLLVL.

This rearrangement joins TRBV2 to TRBJ2-3, with TRBD2 identical over 7 bases. CDR1 is SNHLY, CDR2 FYNNEI, per germline. CDR3 length: 16 amino acids. Trimming removed 3 bases from V and 1 base from J; junction bases left unmatched: 7. CDR3 DNA: TGTGCCAGCAGTGACCTCTCGGCGGGGGGCACAGATACGCAGTATTTT. Its translation: CASSDLSAGGTDTQYF.

The chain recombines TRBV7-9 with TRBJ1-5; 9 bases fit TRBD1. From germline, CDR1 is SEHNR and CDR2 FQNEAQ (reference sequence). There are 17 residues in the CDR3. Trimming removed 1 base from V and 3 bases from J; junction bases left unmatched: 7. For the CDR3, the DNA is TGTGCCAGCAGCTTAGAGGCCGGGACAGGGACCAATCAGCCCCAGCATTTT. This sequence encodes CASSLEAGTGTNQPQHF.

This clone was detected a few times. The CDR3 region has the DNA TGTGCCAGCAGTTTAACAGACCAGTACTTC. It is translated as CASSLTDQYF. The genes are TRBV27 and TRBJ2-7; D not certain. Trimming took off 2 bases at V and 10 bases at J, with 6 bases between the two ends. The CDR3 sequence is 10 residues long. Germline lookup yields CDR1 MNHEY and CDR2 SMNVEV (reference sequence).

The rearrangement uses TRBV18 and TRBJ2-1; 12 bases line up with TRBD2. The CDR3 consists of 17 residues. The trim removed 0 bases at V and 8 bases at J, leaving 8 bases unmatched. Per the germline V gene, CDR1 is KGHSH and CDR2 is LQKENI. CDR3 nucleotides: TGTGCCAGCTCACCACCAGGTCGACTAGCGGGGGCCCATGAGCAGTTCTTC. It specifies CASSPPGRLAGAHEQFF.

The chain carries TRBV10-2 and TRBJ2-7; possible D gene TRBD1, 6 bases. The germline CDR1 and CDR2 sequences are WSHSY and SAAADI. The CDR3 runs 14 residues. V gave up 6 bases and J gave up 1 base, with 13 bases separating them. CDR3 protein: CASSTGFSSYEQYF. CDR3 in DNA: TGCGCCAGCAGCACAGGGTTTTCATCCTACGAGCAGTACTTC.

The chain combines TRBV7-6 with TRBJ2-2; D perhaps matches TRBD1 (6 bases). Germline loops: CDR1 SGHVS, CDR2 FNYEAQ. CDR3 length: 14 residues. V dropped 4 bases and J dropped 6 bases, with 12 bases sitting between them. The CDR3, as DNA: TGTGCCAGCAGCTCCGGACAGCTCGCCGGGGAGCTGTTTTTT. This codes for CASSSGQLAGELFF.

The rearrangement links TRBV9 to TRBJ1-5, with D perhaps TRBD1 (5 bases). Per the germline V gene, CDR1 is SGDLS and CDR2 is YYNGEE. This CDR3 spans 14 amino acids. V was trimmed by 0 bases and J by 4 bases, leaving 8 bases between them. CDR3 residues: CASSVDGGNQPQHF. Written as DNA, the CDR3 is TGTGCCAGCAGCGTAGACGGGGGGAATCAGCCCCAGCATTTT. The variable domain in full, completed from reference TRBV9 and TRBJ1-5, reads DSGVTQTPKHLITATGQRVTLRCSPRSGDLSVYWYQQSLDQGLQFLIQYYNGEERAKGNILERFSAQQFPDLHSELNLSSLELGDSALYFCASSVDGGNQPQHFGDGTRLSIL.

Here the CDR3 DNA reads TGTGCCAGCAGTTACTCGGCAGGGGGCTACTCCTACGAGCAGTACTTC. Protein product: CASSYSAGGYSYEQYF. The chain recombines TRBV6-5 with TRBJ2-7; 8 nucleotides line up with TRBD1. There are 16 residues in the CDR3. Losses at the gene ends were 0 bases for V and 0 bases for J; bases not matched to a gene: 4. From germline, CDR1 is MNHEY and CDR2 SVGAGI.